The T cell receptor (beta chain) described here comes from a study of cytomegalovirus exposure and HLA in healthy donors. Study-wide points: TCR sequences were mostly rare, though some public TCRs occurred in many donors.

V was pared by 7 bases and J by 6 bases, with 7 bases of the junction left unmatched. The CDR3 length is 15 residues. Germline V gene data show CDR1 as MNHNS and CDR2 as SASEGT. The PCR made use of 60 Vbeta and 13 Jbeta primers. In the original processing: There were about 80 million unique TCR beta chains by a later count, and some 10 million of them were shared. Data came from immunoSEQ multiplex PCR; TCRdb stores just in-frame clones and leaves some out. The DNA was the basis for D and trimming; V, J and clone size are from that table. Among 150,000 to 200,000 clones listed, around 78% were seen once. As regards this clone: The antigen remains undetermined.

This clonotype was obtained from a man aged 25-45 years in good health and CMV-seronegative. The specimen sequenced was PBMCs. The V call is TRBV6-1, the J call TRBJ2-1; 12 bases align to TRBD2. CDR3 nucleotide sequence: TGTGCCAGCACCATACTAGCGGGGGGAAGCAATGAGCAGTTCTTC. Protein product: CASTILAGGSNEQFF.